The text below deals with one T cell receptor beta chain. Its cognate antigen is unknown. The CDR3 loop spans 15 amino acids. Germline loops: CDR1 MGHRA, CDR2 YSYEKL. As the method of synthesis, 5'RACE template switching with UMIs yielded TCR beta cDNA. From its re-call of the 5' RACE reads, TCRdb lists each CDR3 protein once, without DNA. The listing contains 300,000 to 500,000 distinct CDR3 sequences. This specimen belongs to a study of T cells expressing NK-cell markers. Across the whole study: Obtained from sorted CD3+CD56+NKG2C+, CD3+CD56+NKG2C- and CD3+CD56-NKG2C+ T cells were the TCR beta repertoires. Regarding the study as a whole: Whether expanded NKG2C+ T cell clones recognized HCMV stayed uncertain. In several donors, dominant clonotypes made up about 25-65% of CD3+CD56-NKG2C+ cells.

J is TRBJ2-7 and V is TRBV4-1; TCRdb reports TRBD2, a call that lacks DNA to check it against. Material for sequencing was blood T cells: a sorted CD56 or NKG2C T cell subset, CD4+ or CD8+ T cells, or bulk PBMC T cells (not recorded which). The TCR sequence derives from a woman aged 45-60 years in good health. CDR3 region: CASSQERLAAYEQYF.